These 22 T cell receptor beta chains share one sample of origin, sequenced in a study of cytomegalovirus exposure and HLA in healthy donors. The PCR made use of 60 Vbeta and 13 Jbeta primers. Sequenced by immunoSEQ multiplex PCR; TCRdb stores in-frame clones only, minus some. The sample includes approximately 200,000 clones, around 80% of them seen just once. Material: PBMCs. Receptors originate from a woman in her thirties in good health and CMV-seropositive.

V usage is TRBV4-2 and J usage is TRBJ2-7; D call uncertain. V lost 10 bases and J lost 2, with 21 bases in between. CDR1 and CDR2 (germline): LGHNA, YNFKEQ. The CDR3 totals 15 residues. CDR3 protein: CATSFSSTNTYEQYF. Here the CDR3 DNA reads TGTGCCACCAGTTTCTCCTCCACCAACACCTACGAGCAGTACTTC.

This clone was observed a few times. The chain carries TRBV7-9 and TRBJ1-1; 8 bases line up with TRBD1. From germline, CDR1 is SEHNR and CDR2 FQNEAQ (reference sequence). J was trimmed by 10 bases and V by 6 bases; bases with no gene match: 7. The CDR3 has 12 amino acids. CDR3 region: CASSYRDRGAFF. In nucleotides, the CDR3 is TGTGCCAGCAGTTACCGAGACAGGGGAGCTTTCTTT.

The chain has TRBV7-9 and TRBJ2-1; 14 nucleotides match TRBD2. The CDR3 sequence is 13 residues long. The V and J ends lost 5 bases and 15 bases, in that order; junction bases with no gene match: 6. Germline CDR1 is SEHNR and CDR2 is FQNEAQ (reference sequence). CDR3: CASSMGLAGEWFF. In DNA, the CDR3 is TGTGCCAGCAGCATGGGACTAGCGGGAGAGTGGTTCTTC.

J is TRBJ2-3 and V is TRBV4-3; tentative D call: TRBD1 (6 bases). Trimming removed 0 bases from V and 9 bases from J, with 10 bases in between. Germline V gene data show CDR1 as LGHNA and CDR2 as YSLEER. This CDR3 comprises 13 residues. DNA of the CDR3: TGCGCCAGCAGCCAAGAAAAAGGGGGAACGCAGTATTTT. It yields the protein CASSQEKGGTQYF.

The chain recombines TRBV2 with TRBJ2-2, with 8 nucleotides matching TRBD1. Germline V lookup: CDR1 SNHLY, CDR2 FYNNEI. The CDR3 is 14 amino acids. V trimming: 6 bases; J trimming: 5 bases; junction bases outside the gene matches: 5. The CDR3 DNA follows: TGTGCCAGCAGGCAGGGGGCCGGAACCGGGGAGCTGTTTTTT. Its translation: CASRQGAGTGELFF.

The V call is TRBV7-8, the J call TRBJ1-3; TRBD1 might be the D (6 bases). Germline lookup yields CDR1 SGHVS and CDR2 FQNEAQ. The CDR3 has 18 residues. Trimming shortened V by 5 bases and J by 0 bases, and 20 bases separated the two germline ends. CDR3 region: CASSPPFRGLVSGNTIYF. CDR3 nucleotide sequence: TGTGCCAGCAGCCCCCCCTTCAGGGGCCTAGTCTCTGGAAACACCATATATTTT. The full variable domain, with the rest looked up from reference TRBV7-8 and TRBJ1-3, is GAGVSQSPRYKVAKRGQDVALRCDPISGHVSLFWYQQALGQGPEFLTYFQNEAQLDKSGLPSDRFFAERPEGSVSTLKIQRTQQEDSAVYLCASSPPFRGLVSGNTIYFGEGSWLTVV.

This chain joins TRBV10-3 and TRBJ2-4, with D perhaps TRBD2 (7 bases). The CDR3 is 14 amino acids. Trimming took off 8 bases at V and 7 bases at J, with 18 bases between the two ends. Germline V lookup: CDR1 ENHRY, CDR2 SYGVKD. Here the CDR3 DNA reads TGTGCCATCCGGGGAGGGGGGGATCCCAACATTCAGTACTTC. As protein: CAIRGGGDPNIQYF.

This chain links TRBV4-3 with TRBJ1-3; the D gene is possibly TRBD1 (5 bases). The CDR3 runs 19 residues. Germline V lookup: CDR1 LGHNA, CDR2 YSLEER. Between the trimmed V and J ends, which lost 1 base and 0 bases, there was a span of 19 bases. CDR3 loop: CASSQAYPEQVSSGNTIYF. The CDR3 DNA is TGCGCCAGCAGCCAAGCTTACCCAGAACAGGTTAGCTCTGGAAACACCATATATTTT.

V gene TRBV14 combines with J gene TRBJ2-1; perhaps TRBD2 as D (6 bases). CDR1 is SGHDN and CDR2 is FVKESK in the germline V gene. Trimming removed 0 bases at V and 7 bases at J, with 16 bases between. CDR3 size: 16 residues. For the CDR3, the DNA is TGTGCCAGCAGCCAAGACAACGGGAGTGGTAGGAATGAGCAGTTCTTC. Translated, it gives CASSQDNGSGRNEQFF.

This chain's CDR3 is CASSSPGVGYTF. CDR3 coding DNA: TGCGCCAGCAGCTCTCCAGGGGTCGGCTACACCTTC. The chain links TRBV5-1 to TRBJ1-2, with a weak D call TRBD1 (6 bases). Germline CDR1 is SGHRS and CDR2 is YFSETQ. Trimming cost V 3 bases and J 8 bases, with 11 bases left between them. This CDR3 has 12 amino acids.

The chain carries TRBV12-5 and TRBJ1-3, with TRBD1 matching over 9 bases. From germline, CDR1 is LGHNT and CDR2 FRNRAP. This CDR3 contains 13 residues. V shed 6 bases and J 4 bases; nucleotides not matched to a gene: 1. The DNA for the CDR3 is TGTGCTAGTGGGGACAGGGGAGGAAACACCATATATTTT. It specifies CASGDRGGNTIYF.

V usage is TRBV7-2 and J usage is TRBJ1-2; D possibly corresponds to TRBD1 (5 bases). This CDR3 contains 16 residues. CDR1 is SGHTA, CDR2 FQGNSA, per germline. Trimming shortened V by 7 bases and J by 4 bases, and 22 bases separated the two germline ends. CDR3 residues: CASTYGTGLKLYGYTF. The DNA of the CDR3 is TGTGCCAGCACCTACGGAACAGGCCTGAAACTCTATGGCTACACCTTC.

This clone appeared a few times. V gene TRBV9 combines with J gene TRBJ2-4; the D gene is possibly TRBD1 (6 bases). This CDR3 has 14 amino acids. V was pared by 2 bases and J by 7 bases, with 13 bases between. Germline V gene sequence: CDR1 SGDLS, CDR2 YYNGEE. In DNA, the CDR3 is TGTGCCAGCAGCGTTGATGGGGGCTTGAACATTCAGTACTTC. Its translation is CASSVDGGLNIQYF.

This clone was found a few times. The CDR3 region is CASSLVGQGDYGYTF. Here the CDR3 DNA reads TGTGCCAGCAGCTTAGTTGGACAGGGGGACTATGGCTACACCTTC. The chain links TRBV7-2 to TRBJ1-2; 10 bases align to TRBD1. This CDR3 has 15 amino acids. After removal of 1 base from V and 3 bases from J, the junction contained 2 bases not matched to a gene. From germline, CDR1 is SGHTA and CDR2 FQGNSA.

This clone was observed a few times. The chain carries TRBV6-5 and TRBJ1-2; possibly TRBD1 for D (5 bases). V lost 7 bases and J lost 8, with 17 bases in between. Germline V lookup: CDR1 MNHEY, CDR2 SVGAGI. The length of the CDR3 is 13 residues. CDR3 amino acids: CASNPFRDSGYTF. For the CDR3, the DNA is TGTGCCAGCAACCCTTTTCGGGACTCCGGCTACACCTTC.

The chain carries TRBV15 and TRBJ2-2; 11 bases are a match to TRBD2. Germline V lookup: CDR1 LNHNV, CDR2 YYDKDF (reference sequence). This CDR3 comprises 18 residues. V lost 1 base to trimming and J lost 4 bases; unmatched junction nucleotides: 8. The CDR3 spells CATSRAASGGKGTGELFF. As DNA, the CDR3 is TGTGCCACCAGCAGAGCGGCTAGCGGGGGGAAGGGCACCGGGGAGCTGTTTTTT.

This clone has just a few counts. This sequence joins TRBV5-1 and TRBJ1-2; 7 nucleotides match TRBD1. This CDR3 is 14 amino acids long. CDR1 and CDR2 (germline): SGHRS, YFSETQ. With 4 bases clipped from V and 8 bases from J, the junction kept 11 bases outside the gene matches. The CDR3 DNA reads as TGCGCCAGCAGCGCACACAGGGGACCTAGCGGCTACACCTTC. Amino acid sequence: CASSAHRGPSGYTF.

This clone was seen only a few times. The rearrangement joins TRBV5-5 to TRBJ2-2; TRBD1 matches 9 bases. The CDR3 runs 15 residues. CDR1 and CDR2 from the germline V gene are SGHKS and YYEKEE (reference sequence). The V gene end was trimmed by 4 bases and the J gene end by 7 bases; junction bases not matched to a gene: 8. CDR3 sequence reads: CASSDRGIRVGELFF. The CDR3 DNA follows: TGTGCCAGCAGCGACAGGGGGATCAGGGTCGGGGAGCTGTTTTTT.

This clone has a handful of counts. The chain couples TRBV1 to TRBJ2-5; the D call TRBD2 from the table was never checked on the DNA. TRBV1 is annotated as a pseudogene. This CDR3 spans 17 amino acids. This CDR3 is CTSSRFTSGARRETQYF. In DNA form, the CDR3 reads TGCACCAGCAGCCGTTTCACTAGCGGGGCCCGTAGAGAGACCCAGTACTTC.

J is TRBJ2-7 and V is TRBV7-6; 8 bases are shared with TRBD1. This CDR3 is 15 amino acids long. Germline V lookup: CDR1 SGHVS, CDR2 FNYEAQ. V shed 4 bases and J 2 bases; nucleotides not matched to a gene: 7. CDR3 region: CASSSGTGVPYEQYF. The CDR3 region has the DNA TGTGCCAGCAGCTCGGGGACAGGTGTTCCCTACGAGCAGTACTTC.

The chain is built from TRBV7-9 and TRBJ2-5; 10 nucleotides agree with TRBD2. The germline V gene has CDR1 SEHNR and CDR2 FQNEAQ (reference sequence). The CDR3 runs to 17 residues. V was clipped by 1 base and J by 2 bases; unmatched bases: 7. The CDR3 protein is CASSLGGLAGVQETQYF. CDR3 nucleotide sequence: TGTGCCAGCAGCTTAGGTGGGCTAGCGGGAGTACAAGAGACCCAGTACTTC.

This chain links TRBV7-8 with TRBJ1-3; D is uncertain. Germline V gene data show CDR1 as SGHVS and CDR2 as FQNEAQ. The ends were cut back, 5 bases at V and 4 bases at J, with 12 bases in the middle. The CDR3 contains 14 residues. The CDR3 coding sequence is TGTGCCAGCAGCCCTACCAGGTCCGGAAACACCATATATTTT. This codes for CASSPTRSGNTIYF.